The rows below give T cell receptor beta chains drawn from one sample of a study of T cell clonotyping in hematopoietic cell transplantation. The table came from immunoSEQ multiplex PCR; TCRdb's copy has only in-frame clones and leaves some out. The sample holds approximately 9,500 clones; roughly three quarters are singletons and the top ten take approximately 9%. This specimen was PBMCs, taken 30 days after allogeneic stem cell transplant. All receptors come from a female patient between 35 and 55 years old who had an allogeneic stem cell transplant from a related donor, so T cells may come from the graft donor. Some clones in this sample may be carry-over from other donors' samples. The CDR3 runs from the conserved cysteine through the conserved F or W. A D gene is named only where the DNA matches it firmly. A row's size may be missing; if present it is once, few, many or a size class.

d_call: TRBD1; clone_size: -; j_call: TRBJ2-7; v_call: TRBV10-3; cdr3_nt: TGTGCCATCAGGGGAGGACAGGGGTCCTACGAGCAGTACTTC; cdr3_aa: CAIRGGQGSYEQYF
d_call: TRBD2; clone_size: -; j_call: TRBJ2-1; v_call: TRBV27; cdr3_nt: TGTGCCAGCAGTGATGGACTAGCGGGATACAATGAGCAGTTCTTC; cdr3_aa: CASSDGLAGYNEQFF
d_call: -; clone_size: -; j_call: TRBJ1-1; v_call: TRBV29-1; cdr3_nt: TGCAGCGTTGAACGTGGGGCGGACACTGAAGCTTTCTTT; cdr3_aa: CSVERGADTEAFF
d_call: TRBD1; clone_size: -; j_call: TRBJ1-4; v_call: TRBV2; cdr3_nt: TGTGCCAGCGGACGACAGGGTGGAAAACTGTTTTTT; cdr3_aa: CASGRQGGKLFF
d_call: -; clone_size: -; j_call: TRBJ1-2; v_call: TRBV5-6; cdr3_nt: TGTGCCAGCAGCTTGGCCCGGGCCGACCGATATGGCTACACCTTC; cdr3_aa: CASSLARADRYGYTF
d_call: -; clone_size: -; j_call: TRBJ2-1; v_call: TRBV11-3; cdr3_nt: TGTGCCAGCAGCTTATTACAGGGTGGATCTGAGCAGTTCTTC; cdr3_aa: CASSLLQGGSEQFF
d_call: -; clone_size: -; j_call: TRBJ1-1; v_call: TRBV9; cdr3_nt: TGTGCCAGCAGCGTAGAAAGGGGGGGAGCTTTCTTT; cdr3_aa: CASSVERGGAFF
d_call: -; clone_size: -; j_call: TRBJ2-1; v_call: TRBV29-1; cdr3_nt: TGCAGCGTTGAAGATCCTGAGGGGGGGGGTGAGCAGTTCTTC; cdr3_aa: CSVEDPEGGGEQFF
d_call: TRBD1; clone_size: -; j_call: TRBJ1-1; v_call: TRBV28; cdr3_nt: TGTGCCAGCAGCCAAGTTCAGGGGGCCACTGAAGCTTTCTTT; cdr3_aa: CASSQVQGATEAFF
d_call: TRBD1; clone_size: -; j_call: TRBJ1-5; v_call: TRBV30; cdr3_nt: TGTGCCTGGAGTGCGGGACAGGGGATGAAGCCCCAGCATTTT; cdr3_aa: CAWSAGQGMKPQHF
d_call: -; clone_size: -; j_call: TRBJ2-1; v_call: TRBV5-4; cdr3_nt: TGTGCCAGCAATGTAGGGGGGGACAATGAGCAGTTCTTC; cdr3_aa: CASNVGGDNEQFF
d_call: TRBD1; clone_size: few; j_call: TRBJ2-7; v_call: TRBV5-1; cdr3_nt: TGCGCCAGCAGCTCCGGGACAGGCTCTTACGAGCAGTACTTC; cdr3_aa: CASSSGTGSYEQYF
d_call: TRBD1; clone_size: -; j_call: TRBJ2-7; v_call: TRBV2; cdr3_nt: TGTGCCAGCAGCCGGGACAGGGGATCCCACGAGCAGTACTTC; cdr3_aa: CASSRDRGSHEQYF
d_call: TRBD2; clone_size: -; j_call: TRBJ2-3; v_call: TRBV7-9; cdr3_nt: TGTGCCAGCAGCATCGGACTAGCGGGAGCTGGAGATACGCAGTATTTT; cdr3_aa: CASSIGLAGAGDTQYF
d_call: TRBD2; clone_size: -; j_call: TRBJ2-1; v_call: TRBV19; cdr3_nt: TGTGCCAGTAGATACACCGGGACTAGCGGGAGTTACGAGCAGTTCTTC; cdr3_aa: CASRYTGTSGSYEQFF
d_call: -; clone_size: -; j_call: TRBJ1-1; v_call: TRBV5-1; cdr3_nt: TGCGCCAGCAGCCCGGGACCCCAGAACACTGAAGCTTTCTTT; cdr3_aa: CASSPGPQNTEAFF
d_call: TRBD1; clone_size: -; j_call: TRBJ1-2; v_call: TRBV7-6; cdr3_nt: TGTGCCAGCAGCTTAGGGGGTAGTCAGGGGGCGAATTATCGGAACTATGGCTACACCTTC; cdr3_aa: CASSLGGSQGANYRNYGYTF
d_call: TRBD1; clone_size: -; j_call: TRBJ1-4; v_call: TRBV5-5; cdr3_nt: TGTGCCAGCAGTTCGACAGGGAGTGAAAAACTGTTTTTT; cdr3_aa: CASSSTGSEKLFF
d_call: -; clone_size: -; j_call: TRBJ1-1; v_call: TRBV7-9; cdr3_nt: TGTGCCAGCAGCCCCCCGAACACTGAAGCTTTCTTT; cdr3_aa: CASSPPNTEAFF
d_call: TRBD1; clone_size: -; j_call: TRBJ1-1; v_call: TRBV5-1; cdr3_nt: TGCGCCAGCAGCTTGGCCTCAGGGGGCACTGAAGCTTTCTTT; cdr3_aa: CASSLASGGTEAFF
d_call: -; clone_size: once; j_call: TRBJ2-1; v_call: TRBV7-2; cdr3_nt: TGTGCCAGCAGCTTAGCTCCGGGACCCTACAATGAGCAGTTCTTC; cdr3_aa: CASSLAPGPYNEQFF
d_call: -; clone_size: -; j_call: TRBJ2-7; v_call: TRBV5-6; cdr3_nt: TGTGCCAGCAGCCGTTTTCAAGGGGTTCCACCTAGCTACGAGCAGTACTTC; cdr3_aa: CASSRFQGVPPSYEQYF
d_call: -; clone_size: -; j_call: TRBJ2-3; v_call: TRBV6-4; cdr3_nt: TGTGCCAGCAGGCAAGTGGATACGCAGTATTTT; cdr3_aa: CASRQVDTQYF